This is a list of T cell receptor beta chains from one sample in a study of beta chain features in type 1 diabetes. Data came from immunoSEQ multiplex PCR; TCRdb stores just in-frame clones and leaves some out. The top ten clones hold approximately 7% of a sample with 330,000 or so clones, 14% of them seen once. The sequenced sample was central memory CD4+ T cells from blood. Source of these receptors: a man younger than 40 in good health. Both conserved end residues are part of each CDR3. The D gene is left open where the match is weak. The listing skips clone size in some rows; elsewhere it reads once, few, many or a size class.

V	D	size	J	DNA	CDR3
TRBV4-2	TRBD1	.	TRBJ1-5	TGTGCCAGCAGCCAAGATCCTACAGGGGGTAGTCAGCCCCAGCATTTT	CASSQDPTGGSQPQHF
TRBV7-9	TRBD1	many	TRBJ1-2	TGTGCCAGCAGCGCACAGGGGGATGGCTACACCTTC	CASSAQGDGYTF
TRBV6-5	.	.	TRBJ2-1	TGTGCCAGCTTACCGGTCGGAGGGAATGAGCAGTTCTTC	CASLPVGGNEQFF
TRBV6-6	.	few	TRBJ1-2	TGTGCCAGCAGTTCAAGCAACAGCGTGAACTATGGCTACACCTTC	CASSSSNSVNYGYTF
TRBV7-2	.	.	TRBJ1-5	TGTGCCAGCAGCCCCCAGGACGGCTACAATCAGCCCCAGCATTTT	CASSPQDGYNQPQHF
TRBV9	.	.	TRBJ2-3	TGTGCCAGCAGCGTAAGGCCCACCACAGATACGCAGTATTTT	CASSVRPTTDTQYF
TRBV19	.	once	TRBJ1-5	TGTGCCAGTAATTTTAGGGATCAGCCCCAGCATTTT	CASNFRDQPQHF
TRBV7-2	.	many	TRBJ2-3	TGTGCCAGCAGCTTAAGGTTTGGGGATACGCAGTATTTT	CASSLRFGDTQYF
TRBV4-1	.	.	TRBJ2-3	TGCGCCAGCAGCCAAGCCTGGGACCCCGAAGATACGCAGTATTTT	CASSQAWDPEDTQYF
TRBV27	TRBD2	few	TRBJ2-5	TGTGCCAGCGGACGGGGGGGCCTGAGAGAGACCCAGTACTTC	CASGRGGLRETQYF
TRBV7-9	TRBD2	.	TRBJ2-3	TGTGCCAGCAGCTTCGGACTAGCGGGGGGAACAGATACGCAGTATTTT	CASSFGLAGGTDTQYF
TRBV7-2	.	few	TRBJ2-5	TGTGCCAGCAGCTTAGGGGCGGCCAGGGAGACCCAGTACTTC	CASSLGAARETQYF
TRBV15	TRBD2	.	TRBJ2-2	TGTGCCACCAGCAGAGGAGGGCTAGCGGGAACGAACACCGGGGAGCTGTTTTTT	CATSRGGLAGTNTGELFF
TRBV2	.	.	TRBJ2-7	TGTGCCAGCAGTGAATATGCCGGGAGTTCCTACGAGCAGTACTTC	CASSEYAGSSYEQYF
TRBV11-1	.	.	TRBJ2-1	TGTGCCAGCAGCTACCTACCGGCAGGGTCTTCCTACAATGAGCAGTTCTTC	CASSYLPAGSSYNEQFF
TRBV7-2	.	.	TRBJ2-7	TGTGCCAGCAGCTTAGGGACAACGAGCTCCTACGAGCAGTACTTC	CASSLGTTSSYEQYF